This T cell receptor beta chain stems from a study of blood T cells in healthy people across ages. Study background: Template switching caught about one barcoded beta molecule for each two T cells.

Each donor had about 10 milliliters of peripheral blood drawn. Per sample, no less than 5.5 micrograms of total RNA were extracted. This clonotype was found many times. The CDR3 extends over 13 amino acids. CDR1 and CDR2 from the germline V gene are SGHTA and FQGNSA. V was clipped by 5 bases and J by 9 bases, with 16 bases between them. A J-beta primer mix and a sample-barcoded 5' primer were used in a second PCR of about 6 to 12 cycles. Tagging of each cDNA molecule was performed by a template-switch adaptor with 12 random nucleotides. Each CDR3 protein is one row after TCRdb ran MiXCR on the 5' RACE reads. This sample has 850,000 or so distinct CDR3 sequences; more than 25% occur once, and the top ten carry 15% to 20%.

The clonotype originates from a woman aged 80 or older in good health. The chain employs TRBV7-2 and TRBJ2-5, with D possibly being TRBD1 (6 bases). The sequencing sample was made of blood. For the CDR3, the DNA is TGTGCCAGCAGCCAAAATTTCGACAGGTCCCAGTACTTC. This codes for CASSQNFDRSQYF.